This T cell receptor (beta chain) is drawn from a study of OX40 agonist ivuxolimab in advanced cancers. Study in general: Patients with hepatocellular carcinoma, melanoma, renal cell or head and neck cancer made up the dose-escalation patients. Findings and caveats of the study: Certain nonresponding patients likewise had low normalized T-cell clonal expansion.

Clones were read by immunoSEQ multiplex PCR, and TCRdb kept only the in-frame ones, dropping some. Of some 80,000 clones in the sample, just over 90% were seen once. On this clone itself: The antigen remains undetermined.

V was pared by 0 bases and J by 6 bases, with 6 bases between. Looked up from germline, CDR1 is SEHNR and CDR2 is FQNEAQ (reference sequence). The CDR3 is 12 amino acids. Material: CD4+ or CD8+ T cells sorted from blood, obtained in a trial of the OX40 agonist ivuxolimab. This sequence originates from an adult with an advanced solid tumor such as melanoma, head and neck, liver or kidney cancer. The chain employs TRBV7-9 and TRBJ2-7; no reliable D call. CDR3 sequence reads: CASSLAGLEQYF. Written as DNA, the CDR3 is TGTGCCAGCAGCTTAGCCGGCCTCGAGCAGTACTTC.